This TCR beta chain was documented in a study of blood T cell repertoires in COVID-19. Study-wide context: PBMCs, B-cell-depleted T cells, or T cells were the source of the cDNA or gDNA that made up the material.

Libraries were prepared by immunoSEQ multiplex PCR; TCRdb keeps only in-frame clonotypes and omits some of them. The table shows 200,000 to 300,000 clones, with 88% occurring only once. This clone was observed a handful of times. CDR1 and CDR2 (germline): LNHDA, SQIVND (reference sequence). Trimming took off 5 bases at V and 2 bases at J, with 7 bases between the two ends. The CDR3 is 14 residues long. The J gene is TRBJ2-6, the V gene TRBV19; a weak D match, TRBD2 (5 bases). The sequenced sample was peripheral blood. The TCR originated in a human donor in a cohort sampled during active COVID-19. In nucleotides, the CDR3 is TGTGCCAGTAGTGTGGGAGCTGGGGCCAACGTCCTGACTTTC. Amino acids: CASSVGAGANVLTF.